This TCR beta chain derives from a study of identical twins' blood T cells. The study, taken as a whole, reports: Mainly, cloneset size products determined shared clonotypes, twins included. Twins shared more top CDR3 clonotypes than unrelated donors did.

The authors' processing: Clonotypes per individual ranged from about 85,000 to nearly 500,000. TCRdb ran MiXCR on the 5' RACE reads and lists one entry per CDR3 protein. The V and J calls come from TCRdb's annotation, not from the publication. The sample consists of roughly 340,000 distinct CDR3 sequences, 28% of them appearing once. CDR3 size: 14 residues. Trimming stripped 1 base from V and 4 bases from J, with 10 bases between. CDR1 and CDR2 from the germline V gene are SEHNR and FQNEAQ (reference sequence). In this sample, this clonotype turned up a few times. What it binds is not known. Six healthy women, forming three identical twin pairs, donated samples.

Sample: PBMCs. This TCR was recovered from a woman aged 18 to 55 in good health. The chain joins TRBV7-9 to TRBJ1-1; the D is unclear. The CDR3, as DNA: TGTGCCAGCAGCTTAGACTCACGGGTCACTGAAGCTTTCTTT. It translates to CASSLDSRVTEAFF.